This TCR beta chain was recorded in a study of T cells in Graves' hyperthyroidism and ophthalmopathy. Researchers barred patients who had uncontrolled infection, other autoimmune disease, pregnancy or lactation. Amplification of TCR beta CDR3 regions was performed using RNA transcripts as template. A first-round RT-PCR of the TCR CDR3 used the HTBI primer set. TCRdb re-analysed the multiplex PCR reads in MiXCR, keeping a single row per CDR3 protein. The sample includes about 840,000 distinct CDR3 sequences, 38% of them seen just once. Study results and limitations: Model-based prediction identified ophthalmopathy a median 6.5 months prior to its onset. Most clonotypes expanded in thyroid above 0.001 were likewise present in blood.

With respect to this clonotype: Its specificity is not known. A read error is possible here, since a much larger clone lies one base away.

The V gene's germline CDR1 is SGHRS and CDR2 YFSETQ. The CDR3 is made up of 12 amino acids. The genes are TRBV5-1 and TRBJ1-1; no clear D gene. Source material: blood. This receptor was taken from a young man with Graves' hyperthyroidism. CDR3: CASSCDTTETFF. The CDR3 DNA reads as TGCGCCAGCAGCTGCGACACCACTGAAACTTTCTTT. Together with reference TRBV5-1 and TRBJ1-1, the CDR3 gives the full variable domain: KAGVTQTPRYLIKTRGQQVTLSCSPISGHRSVSWYQQTPGQGLQFLFEYFSETQRNKGNFPGRFSGRQFSNSRSEMNVSTLELGDSALYLCASSCDTTETFFGQGTRLTVV.